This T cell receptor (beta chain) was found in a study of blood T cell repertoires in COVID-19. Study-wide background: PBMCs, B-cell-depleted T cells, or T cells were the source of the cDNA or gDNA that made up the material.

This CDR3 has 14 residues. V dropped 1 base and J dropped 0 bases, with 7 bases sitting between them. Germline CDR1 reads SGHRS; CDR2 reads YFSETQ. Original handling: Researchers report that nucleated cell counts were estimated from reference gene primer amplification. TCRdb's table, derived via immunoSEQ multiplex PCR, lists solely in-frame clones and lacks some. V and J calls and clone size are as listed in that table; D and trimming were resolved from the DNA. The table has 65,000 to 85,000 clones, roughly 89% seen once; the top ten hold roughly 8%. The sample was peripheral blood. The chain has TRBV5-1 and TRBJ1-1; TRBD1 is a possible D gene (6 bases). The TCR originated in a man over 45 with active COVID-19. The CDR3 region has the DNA TGCGCCAGCAGCTTGACAGGGATGAACACTGAAGCTTTCTTT. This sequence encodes CASSLTGMNTEAFF.